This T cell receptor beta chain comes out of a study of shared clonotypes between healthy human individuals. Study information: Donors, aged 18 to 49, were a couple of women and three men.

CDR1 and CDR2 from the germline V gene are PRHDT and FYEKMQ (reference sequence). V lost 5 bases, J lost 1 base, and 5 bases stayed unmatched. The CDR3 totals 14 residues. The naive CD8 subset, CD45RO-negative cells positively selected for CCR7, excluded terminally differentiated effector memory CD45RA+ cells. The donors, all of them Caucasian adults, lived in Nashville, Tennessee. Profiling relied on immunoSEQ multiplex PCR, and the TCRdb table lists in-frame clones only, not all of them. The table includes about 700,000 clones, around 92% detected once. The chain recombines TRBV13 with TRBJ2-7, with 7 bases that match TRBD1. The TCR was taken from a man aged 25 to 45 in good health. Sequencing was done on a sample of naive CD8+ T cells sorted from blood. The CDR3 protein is CASSGDRVSYEQYF. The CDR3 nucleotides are TGTGCCAGCAGCGGCGACAGGGTTTCCTACGAGCAGTACTTC.